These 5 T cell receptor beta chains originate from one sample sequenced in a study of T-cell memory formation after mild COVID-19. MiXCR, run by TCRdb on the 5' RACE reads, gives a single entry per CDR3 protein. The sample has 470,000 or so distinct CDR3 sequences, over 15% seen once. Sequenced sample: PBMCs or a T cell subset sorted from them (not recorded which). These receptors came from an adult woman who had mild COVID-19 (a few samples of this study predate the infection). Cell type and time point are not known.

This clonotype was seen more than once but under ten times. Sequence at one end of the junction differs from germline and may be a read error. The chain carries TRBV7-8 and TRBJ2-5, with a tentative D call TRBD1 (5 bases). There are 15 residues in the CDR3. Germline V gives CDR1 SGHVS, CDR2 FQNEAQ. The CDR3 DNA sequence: TGTGCCAGCAGCTCCTCGAGACAGCTTCAAGAGAACCAGTACTTC. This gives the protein CASSSSRQLQENQYF. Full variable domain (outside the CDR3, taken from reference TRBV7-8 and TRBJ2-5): GAGVSQSPRYKVAKRGQDVALRCDPISGHVSLFWYQQALGQGPEFLTYFQNEAQLDKSGLPSDRFFAERPEGSVSTLKIQRTQQEDSAVYLCASSSSRQLQENQYFGPGTRLLVL.

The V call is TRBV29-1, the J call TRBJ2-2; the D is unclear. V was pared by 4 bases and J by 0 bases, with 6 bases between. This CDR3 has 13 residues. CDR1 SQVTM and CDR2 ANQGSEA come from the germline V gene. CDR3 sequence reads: CSVVAANTGELFF. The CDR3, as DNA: TGCAGCGTTGTAGCCGCGAACACCGGGGAGCTGTTTTTT.

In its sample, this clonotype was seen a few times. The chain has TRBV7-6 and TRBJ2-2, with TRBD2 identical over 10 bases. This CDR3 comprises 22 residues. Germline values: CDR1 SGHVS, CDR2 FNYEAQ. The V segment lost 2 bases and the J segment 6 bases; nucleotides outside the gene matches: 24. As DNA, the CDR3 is TGTGCCAGCAGCTTAAGATCAGAGTGGCTAGCGGGAGTCGGGAGTAGTGCCGGGGAGCTGTTTTTT. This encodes CASSLRSEWLAGVGSSAGELFF.

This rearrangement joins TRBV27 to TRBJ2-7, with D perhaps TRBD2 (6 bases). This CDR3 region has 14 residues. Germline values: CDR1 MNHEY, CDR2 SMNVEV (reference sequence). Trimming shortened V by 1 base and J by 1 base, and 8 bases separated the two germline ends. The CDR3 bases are TGTGCCAGCAGTTTATTGACTAGTTCCTACGAGCAGTACTTC. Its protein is CASSLLTSSYEQYF.

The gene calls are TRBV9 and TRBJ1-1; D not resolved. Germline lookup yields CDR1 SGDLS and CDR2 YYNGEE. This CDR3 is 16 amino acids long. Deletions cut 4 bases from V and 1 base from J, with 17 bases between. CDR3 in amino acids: CASSPGFGRTNTEAFF. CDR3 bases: TGTGCCAGCAGCCCCGGTTTTGGGAGGACGAACACTGAAGCTTTCTTT.